This TCR beta chain was retrieved from a study of molecular identifiers for immune sequencing clone quantification. With listed TCR primers and previously described methods, bulk TCR libraries were prepared. TCRdb called the PCR reads again in MiXCR, with one record for every CDR3 protein. The table has about 40,000 distinct CDR3 sequences, over 15% seen once. There are 15 residues in the CDR3. Germline V gives CDR1 MDHEN, CDR2 SYDVKM. The junction had 9 bases not matched to a gene; V was cut back by 6 bases and J by 3 bases. The source material was naive CD8+ T cells from blood, with Jurkat cell RNA spiked in. The sample's subset: FACS-sorted CD8+CD4-CCR7+CD45RA+ naive T cells. The rearrangement uses TRBV28 and TRBJ2-3; 7 bases agree with TRBD1. The clonotype originates from a human donor in good health. Some libraries in this study had Jurkat cell RNA spiked in. This chain's CDR3 is CASSPDRASTDTQYF. For the CDR3, the DNA is TGTGCCAGCAGCCCCGACAGGGCTAGTACAGATACGCAGTATTTT.